This TCR beta chain was retrieved from a study of cytomegalovirus exposure and HLA in healthy donors. Broader study findings: CMV serostatus was the only immune exposure information that was available. A later analysis linked a missense DCLRE1C variant to TCR beta V- and J-gene trimming. An ancestry cluster, one associated with Asian ancestry, reportedly showed fewer N-insertions than the 666-donor mean in a later analysis. Reportedly, TCR beta sequences accurately predicted HLA-A and HLA-B alleles in most subjects.

Between the trimmed V and J ends, which lost 1 base and 0 bases, there was a span of 16 bases. The CDR3 totals 18 residues. The germline CDR1 and CDR2 sequences are SGHTA and FQGTGA. This clone was detected a few times. Its specificity is not known. 13 Jbeta primers and 60 Vbeta primers were used for the PCR. Assay: immunoSEQ multiplex PCR; the TCRdb copy retains only in-frame clones and omits some. The sample holds approximately 110,000 clones, 12% to 15% seen once. The source is a female donor in good health and CMV-seronegative. Sequenced input: PBMCs. This chain connects TRBV7-3 to TRBJ1-5; perhaps TRBD1 as D (5 bases). The CDR3 coding sequence is TGTGCCAGCAGCTTAAACGGACAAAGGGCGGATAGCAATCAGCCCCAGCATTTT. Protein product: CASSLNGQRADSNQPQHF.